The 18 T cell receptor beta chains presented below share a single source sample, sequenced in a study of monozygotic twins with inflammatory bowel disease. No DNA is given; TCRdb re-called the 5' RACE reads and lists each CDR3 protein once. This sample's clone table lists over 100,000 distinct CDR3 sequences. Sequencing was done on a sample of blood. The receptors derive from a human donor with ulcerative colitis or Crohn's disease, or a healthy co-twin of an affected twin (not recorded which).

The V gene is TRBV15, the J gene TRBJ2-2; the D call of TRBD2 rests on TCRdb alone, since no DNA is present to check it. This CDR3 has 16 residues. CDR1 and CDR2 (germline): LNHNV, YYDKDF (reference sequence). The CDR3 spells CATSRDSPENTGELFF.

The V call is TRBV2, the J call TRBJ1-2; TCRdb calls TRBD1, which cannot be checked without DNA. There are 15 residues in the CDR3. The V gene's germline CDR1 is SNHLY and CDR2 FYNNEI. CDR3 residues: CASSESRQGGYGYTF.

The chain employs TRBV5-6 and TRBJ2-1; absent DNA, TCRdb's TRBD2 call cannot be checked. Germline values: CDR1 SGHDT, CDR2 YYEEEE. The CDR3 runs 19 residues. CDR3 protein: CASSLAYIWTSGTYNEQFF.

V gene TRBV27 combines with J gene TRBJ2-4; TCRdb indicates TRBD2, and absent DNA this call remains unverified. Germline assignment: CDR1 MNHEY and CDR2 SMNVEV (reference sequence). This CDR3 has 13 amino acids. CDR3 sequence reads: CASSLGRADIQYF.

The rearrangement joins TRBV12-3 or TRBV12-4 to TRBJ2-3; TCRdb's D gene call, TRBD1, goes unchecked for lack of DNA. This CDR3 is built from 16 residues. The chain's CDR3 is CASSSVLWGGTDTQYF.

The CDR3 here is CASSLLRDTEAFF. The V and J genes are TRBV16 and TRBJ1-1; lacking DNA, the TRBD1 call made by TCRdb goes unchecked. The length of the CDR3 is 13 residues. Germline CDR1 and CDR2: KGHSY and FQNENV. Using reference TRBV16 and TRBJ1-1 for the parts outside the CDR3, the full variable domain is GEEVAQTPKHLVRGEGQKAKLYCAPIKGHSYVFWYQQVLKNEFKFLISFQNENVFDETGMPKERFSAKCLPNSPCSLEIQATKLEDSAVYFCASSLLRDTEAFFGQGTRLTVV.

The gene calls are TRBV12-3 or TRBV12-4 and TRBJ2-3; TCRdb selects TRBD1, and the lack of DNA leaves this call unchecked. There are 15 residues in the CDR3. This CDR3 reads CASSWVGEPTDTQYF.

V usage is TRBV4-3 and J usage is TRBJ2-7; there is no DNA to check the TCRdb D call of TRBD1. There are 18 residues in the CDR3. The V gene's germline CDR1 is LGHNA and CDR2 YSLEER. The CDR3 is CASSPRYAGTGIAYEQYF.

This chain uses TRBV12-3 or TRBV12-4 with TRBJ2-1; the TCRdb D gene call, TRBD2, has no DNA to confirm it. The length of the CDR3 is 15 residues. The CDR3 loop reads CASRAAGGVYNEQFF.

This chain uses TRBV12-3 or TRBV12-4 with TRBJ2-2; TCRdb picks TRBD2, but there is no DNA to check that call. The length of the CDR3 is 15 residues. The CDR3 loop is CASSRDYRYTGELFF.

The rearrangement links TRBV3-1 to TRBJ2-1; the D call of TRBD1 rests on TCRdb alone, since no DNA is present to check it. Germline V lookup: CDR1 LGHDT, CDR2 YNNKEL (reference sequence). The CDR3 has 17 amino acids. CDR3: CASSQEGVGGGGDEQFF.

The chain is built from TRBV7-2 and TRBJ2-1; TCRdb's D call of TRBD1 is untestable without DNA. Germline CDR1 is SGHTA and CDR2 is FQGNSA. This CDR3 comprises 14 residues. The CDR3 loop is CASSRQGNLNEQFF.

The rearrangement joins TRBV7-3 to TRBJ1-6; TCRdb designates TRBD1, a call that cannot be tested without DNA. This CDR3 is built from 19 residues. Per the germline V gene, CDR1 is SGHTA and CDR2 is FQGTGA. CDR3 region: CASSLPLLTGGNGYSPLHF.

The V and J genes are TRBV5-1 and TRBJ1-2. Germline lookup yields CDR1 SGHRS and CDR2 YFSETQ. There are 14 residues in the CDR3. CDR3 sequence reads: CASSLENSNYGYTF.

This CDR3 reads CASSFGRLAKFKRPDTQYF. The rearrangement links TRBV28 to TRBJ2-3; the TCRdb D gene call, TRBD2, has no DNA to confirm it. The CDR3 loop spans 19 amino acids. The germline CDR1 and CDR2 sequences are MDHEN and SYDVKM.

The V gene is TRBV5-1, the J gene TRBJ2-7; TCRdb's D gene call, TRBD1, goes unchecked for lack of DNA. Looked up from germline, CDR1 is SGHRS and CDR2 is YFSETQ. The CDR3 is made up of 14 amino acids. The CDR3 sequence: CASSVYRGSREQYF.

The chain combines TRBV20-1 with TRBJ2-5; TCRdb picks TRBD2, but there is no DNA to check that call. The V gene's germline CDR1 is DFQATT and CDR2 SNEGSKA (reference sequence). The CDR3 loop spans 16 amino acids. The CDR3 loop reads CSARDWTSGHQETQYF.

The rearrangement links TRBV7-2 to TRBJ1-3; with no DNA, the TCRdb D assignment of TRBD1 cannot be verified. The V gene's germline CDR1 is SGHTA and CDR2 FQGNSA. This CDR3 contains 17 residues. CDR3 residues: CASSLASQGRAGNTIYF. Full variable domain (outside the CDR3, taken from reference TRBV7-2 and TRBJ1-3): GAGVSQSPSNKVTEKGKDVELRCDPISGHTALYWYRQSLGQGLEFLIYFQGNSAPDKSGLPSDRFSAERTGGSVSTLTIQRTQQEDSAVYLCASSLASQGRAGNTIYFGEGSWLTVV.